This T cell receptor beta chain was found in a study of brain metastases from non-small cell lung cancer. Whole-study results and caveats: In over 55% of brain metastases, T-cell clones were expanded compared with matched primary tumors.

Assay used: immunoSEQ multiplex PCR; TCRdb lists only in-frame clones, some missing. The table shows approximately 2,500 clones, with 84% occurring only once. This clone was picked up one time. The antigen remains undetermined. Germline-derived CDR1 and CDR2 are MNHEY and SVGAGI. The CDR3 spans 15 residues. Trimming took off 6 bases at V and 1 base at J, with 12 bases between the two ends. Sequenced: tissue from a brain metastasis. The origin of this receptor is a donor at least 40 years old with non-small cell lung cancer. V usage is TRBV6-5 and J usage is TRBJ2-2; D not resolved. The chain's CDR3 is CASSPRSVNTGELFF. The DNA of the CDR3 is TGTGCCAGCAGCCCCAGGAGCGTGAACACCGGGGAGCTGTTTTTT.